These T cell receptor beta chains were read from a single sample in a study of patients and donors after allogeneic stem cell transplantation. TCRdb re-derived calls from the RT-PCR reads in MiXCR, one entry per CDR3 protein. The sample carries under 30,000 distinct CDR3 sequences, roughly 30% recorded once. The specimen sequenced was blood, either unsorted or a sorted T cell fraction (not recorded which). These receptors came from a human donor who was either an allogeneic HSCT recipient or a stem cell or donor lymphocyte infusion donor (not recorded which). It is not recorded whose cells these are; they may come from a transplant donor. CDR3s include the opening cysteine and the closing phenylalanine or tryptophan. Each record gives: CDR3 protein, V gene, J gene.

cdr3_aa: CASSLAWTDTQYF
v_call: TRBV7-2
j_call: TRBJ2-3

cdr3_aa: CASSQDATGGGYTF
v_call: TRBV4-2
j_call: TRBJ1-2

cdr3_aa: CASSQATGRGNSPLHF
v_call: TRBV4-2
j_call: TRBJ1-6

cdr3_aa: CASSLEAGEAFF
v_call: TRBV7-9
j_call: TRBJ1-1

cdr3_aa: CAIGTRHDNQETQYF
v_call: TRBV10-3
j_call: TRBJ2-5

cdr3_aa: CASSYSRGNTIYF
v_call: TRBV6-5
j_call: TRBJ1-3

cdr3_aa: CASSVRAGPTDTQYF
v_call: TRBV14
j_call: TRBJ2-3

cdr3_aa: CASSLTGRQQYNEQFF
v_call: TRBV7-3
j_call: TRBJ2-1

cdr3_aa: CASSVGPSANEKLFF
v_call: TRBV9
j_call: TRBJ1-4

cdr3_aa: CASSRTSGGSFREQFF
v_call: TRBV5-1
j_call: TRBJ2-1

cdr3_aa: CASSLGTGYTEAFF
v_call: TRBV5-1
j_call: TRBJ1-1

cdr3_aa: CASSFNREGTQYF
v_call: TRBV12-3/TRBV12-4
j_call: TRBJ2-5

cdr3_aa: CASVDRGRGGYTF
v_call: TRBV7-3
j_call: TRBJ1-2

cdr3_aa: CASSSPAGVTDTQYF
v_call: TRBV7-2
j_call: TRBJ2-3

cdr3_aa: CASSYSRTSPLHF
v_call: TRBV7-3
j_call: TRBJ1-6

cdr3_aa: CASSKEGYEPQHF
v_call: TRBV21-1
j_call: TRBJ1-5

cdr3_aa: CASSSLYYRTDTQYF
v_call: TRBV12-3/TRBV12-4
j_call: TRBJ2-3

cdr3_aa: CASSVSSGTGPYNEQFF
v_call: TRBV9
j_call: TRBJ2-1

cdr3_aa: CASSSSWGSGYGYTF
v_call: TRBV6-6
j_call: TRBJ1-2

cdr3_aa: CASSLVVRSSDTQYF
v_call: TRBV5-1
j_call: TRBJ2-3

cdr3_aa: CASSLEGQGVFPLFSPLHF
v_call: TRBV5-1
j_call: TRBJ1-6

cdr3_aa: CSARDLHRANEQFF
v_call: TRBV20-1
j_call: TRBJ2-1

cdr3_aa: CASSLEGKNTEAFF
v_call: TRBV12-3/TRBV12-4
j_call: TRBJ1-1

cdr3_aa: CSVEVNTEAFF
v_call: TRBV29-1
j_call: TRBJ1-1

cdr3_aa: CATSINRGTGELFF
v_call: TRBV15
j_call: TRBJ2-2

cdr3_aa: CASSVGSGVLTDTQYF
v_call: TRBV9
j_call: TRBJ2-3

cdr3_aa: CSVGVTDTQYF
v_call: TRBV29-1
j_call: TRBJ2-3

cdr3_aa: CASSLSSNTGELFF
v_call: TRBV27
j_call: TRBJ2-2